Listed below are T cell receptor beta chains from one sample, sequenced in a study of blood T cell dynamics during melanoma immunotherapy. Sequencing used immunoSEQ multiplex PCR; TCRdb keeps in-frame clones, though not all of them. The sample holds approximately 5,900 clones; 88% are singletons and the top ten take around 1.9%. The source material was blood, sampled from a patient treated with checkpoint blockade. The receptors were gathered from a human donor with melanoma. CDR3s include the opening cysteine and the closing phenylalanine or tryptophan. A D gene is named only where the DNA matches it firmly. Clone size is stated in some rows and not others, as once, few, many or a class when expanded.

>.|.|TRBV7-2|TRBJ1-1
CASSLEGRNTEAFF
TGTGCCAGCAGCTTAGAAGGCCGGAACACTGAAGCTTTCTTT
>TRBD1|.|TRBV14|TRBJ1-1
CASSRYRGQGRTSTEAFF
TGTGCCAGCAGCCGATATCGGGGACAGGGTAGAACGAGCACTGAAGCTTTCTTT
>TRBD1|.|TRBV4-1|TRBJ1-3
CASSLGQGRNTIYF
TGCGCCAGCAGCCTCGGACAGGGACGAAACACCATATATTTT
>TRBD1|.|TRBV5-1|TRBJ2-2
CASSQGGANTGELFF
TGCGCCAGCAGCCAAGGGGGCGCGAACACCGGGGAGCTGTTTTTT
>.|.|TRBV27|TRBJ1-2
CASSLDYLANYGYTF
TGTGCCAGCAGTTTAGACTACTTAGCTAACTATGGCTACACCTTC
>.|.|TRBV6-5|TRBJ1-2
CASSYSSGGGYGYTF
TGTGCCAGCAGTTACTCGTCGGGGGGTGGTTATGGCTACACCTTC
>.|.|TRBV27|TRBJ2-3
CASSYLTGRGADTQYF
TGTGCCAGCAGTTACTTGACAGGGCGCGGGGCAGATACGCAGTATTTT
>TRBD1|.|TRBV11-3|TRBJ2-3
CASSKGAYGDTQYF
TGTGCCAGCAGCAAGGGGGCTTACGGGGATACGCAGTATTTT
>.|.|TRBV5-1|TRBJ1-1
CASRLDSYDTEAFF
TGCGCCAGCAGGTTAGACAGCTACGACACTGAAGCTTTCTTT
>.|.|TRBV9|TRBJ2-7
CASSRGAATPEQYF
TGTGCCAGCAGTCGAGGGGCCGCAACCCCCGAGCAGTACTTC
>.|.|TRBV6-5|TRBJ1-2
CASRPVSANYGYTF
TGTGCCAGCAGACCCGTTTCAGCTAACTATGGCTACACCTTC
>TRBD1|.|TRBV7-6|TRBJ1-2
CASSLTGGYGYTF
TGTGCCAGCAGCTTAACAGGGGGCTATGGCTACACCTTC
>TRBD1|.|TRBV11-2|TRBJ2-6
CASSLGQPSGANVLTF
TGTGCCAGCAGCTTGGGACAGCCCTCTGGGGCCAACGTCCTGACTTTC
>TRBD2|once|TRBV2|TRBJ2-1
CASSESGGYYNEQFF
TGTGCCAGCAGTGAAAGCGGGGGCTACTACAATGAGCAGTTCTTC
>.|.|TRBV4-1|TRBJ2-7
CASSLFQGSYEQYF
TGCGCCAGCAGCCTCTTTCAGGGCTCCTACGAGCAGTACTTC
>TRBD1|.|TRBV7-7|TRBJ2-5
CASSLAGTGQETQYF
TGTGCTAGCAGCTTAGCCGGGACAGGGCAAGAGACCCAGTACTTC
>.|.|TRBV6-5|TRBJ2-2
CASSPTTVNTGELFF
TGTGCCAGCAGTCCGACGACGGTGAACACCGGGGAGCTGTTTTTT
>.|few|TRBV6-1|TRBJ1-4
CASSEQVNEKLFF
TGTGCCAGCAGTGAACAGGTGAATGAAAAACTGTTTTTT
>.|.|TRBV11-3|TRBJ2-7
CASSLVTGVEQYF
TGTGCCAGCAGCTTAGTGACTGGGGTCGAGCAGTACTTC
>TRBD1|.|TRBV4-2|TRBJ2-7
CASSQRTGEAEQYF
TGTGCCAGCAGCCAACGGACAGGGGAAGCCGAGCAGTACTTC
>TRBD1|.|TRBV7-9|TRBJ2-3
CASSTSGTGGEGAQYF
TGTGCCAGCAGCACATCCGGGACAGGGGGCGAAGGGGCGCAGTATTTT
>.|.|TRBV7-3|TRBJ2-7
CASSLDGSYEQYF
TGTGCCAGCAGCTTGGACGGTTCCTACGAGCAGTACTTC
>TRBD2|.|TRBV19|TRBJ2-1
CARTLSGVIHEQFF
TGTGCCAGGACACTAAGCGGGGTCATCCATGAGCAGTTCTTC
>.|.|TRBV6-5|TRBJ2-1
CASRPGASREQFF
TGTGCCAGCAGGCCGGGAGCCAGCCGGGAGCAGTTCTTC
>.|.|TRBV7-9|TRBJ1-4
CASSLGSEKLFF
TGTGCCAGCAGCTTAGGTTCTGAAAAACTGTTTTTT
>.|.|TRBV7-2|TRBJ1-2
CASSPSGRNYGYTF
TGTGCCAGCAGCCCCTCGGGGCGAAACTATGGCTACACCTTC
>TRBD1|.|TRBV18|TRBJ1-2
CASSRLDRDNGYTF
TGTGCCAGCTCACGCCTGGACAGGGATAATGGCTACACCTTC
>.|.|TRBV5-6|TRBJ2-5
CASSWERKETQYF
TGTGCCAGCAGCTGGGAAAGGAAGGAGACCCAGTACTTC